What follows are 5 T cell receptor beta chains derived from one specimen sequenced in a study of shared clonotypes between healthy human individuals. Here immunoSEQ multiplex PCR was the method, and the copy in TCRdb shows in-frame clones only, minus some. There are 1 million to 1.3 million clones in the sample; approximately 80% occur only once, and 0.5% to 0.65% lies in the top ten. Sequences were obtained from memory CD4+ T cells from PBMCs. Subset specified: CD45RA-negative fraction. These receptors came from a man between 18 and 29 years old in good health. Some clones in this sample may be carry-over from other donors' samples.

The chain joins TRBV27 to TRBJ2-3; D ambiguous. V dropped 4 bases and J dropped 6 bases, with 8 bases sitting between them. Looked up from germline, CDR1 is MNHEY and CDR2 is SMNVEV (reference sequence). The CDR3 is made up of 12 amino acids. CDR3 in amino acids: CASSSGWDTQYF. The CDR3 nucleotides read TGTGCCAGCAGTTCAGGTTGGGATACGCAGTATTTT.

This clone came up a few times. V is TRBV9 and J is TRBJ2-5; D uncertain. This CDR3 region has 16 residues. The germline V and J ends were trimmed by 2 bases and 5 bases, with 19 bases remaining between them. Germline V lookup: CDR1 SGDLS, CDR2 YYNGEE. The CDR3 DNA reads TGTGCCAGCAGCGTGGGCGAATACCTGAGATGGGAGACCCAGTACTTC. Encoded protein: CASSVGEYLRWETQYF.

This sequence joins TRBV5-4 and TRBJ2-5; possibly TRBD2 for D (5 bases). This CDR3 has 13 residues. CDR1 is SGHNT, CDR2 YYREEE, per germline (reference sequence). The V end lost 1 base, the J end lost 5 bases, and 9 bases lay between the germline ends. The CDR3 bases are TGTGCCAGCAGCTTGAGAGGGTCGGAGACCCAGTACTTC. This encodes CASSLRGSETQYF.

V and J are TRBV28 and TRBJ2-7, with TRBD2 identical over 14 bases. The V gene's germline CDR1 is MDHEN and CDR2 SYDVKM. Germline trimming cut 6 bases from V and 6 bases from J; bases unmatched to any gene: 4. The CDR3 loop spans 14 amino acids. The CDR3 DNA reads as TGTGCCAGCAGCCGGACTAGCGGGAGGATCGAGCAGTACTTC. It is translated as CASSRTSGRIEQYF. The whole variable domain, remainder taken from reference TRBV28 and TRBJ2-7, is DVKVTQSSRYLVKRTGEKVFLECVQDMDHENMFWYRQDPGLGLRLIYFSYDVKMKEKGDIPEGYSVSREKKERFSLILESASTNQTSMYLCASSRTSGRIEQYFGPGTRLTVT.

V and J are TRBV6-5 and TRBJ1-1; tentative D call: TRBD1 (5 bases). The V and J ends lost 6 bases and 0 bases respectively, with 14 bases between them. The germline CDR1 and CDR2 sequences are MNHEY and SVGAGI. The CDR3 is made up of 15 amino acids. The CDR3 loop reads CASSRVWGMNTEAFF. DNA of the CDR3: TGTGCCAGCAGCCGTGTGTGGGGGATGAACACTGAAGCTTTCTTT.